The 18 T cell receptor beta chains below all came from one sample that was sequenced in a study of T-cell memory formation after mild COVID-19. Each CDR3 protein is one row after TCRdb ran MiXCR on the 5' RACE reads. The table has some 150,000 distinct CDR3 sequences, 20% to 25% seen once. The specimen was PBMCs or a T cell subset sorted from them (not recorded which). These receptors were taken from an adult woman who had mild COVID-19 (a few samples of this study predate the infection). Cell type and time point are not known.

Only a few counts were recorded for this clonotype. This rearrangement joins TRBV5-6 to TRBJ2-1; D unresolved. Trimming stripped 0 bases from V and 13 bases from J, with 11 bases between. Germline values: CDR1 SGHDT, CDR2 YYEEEE. The CDR3 is 12 residues long. The chain's CDR3 is CASSLADKTQFF. The DNA of the CDR3 is TGTGCCAGCAGCTTGGCCGACAAGACCCAGTTCTTC.

The rearrangement links TRBV6-5 to TRBJ2-2; D ambiguous. CDR3 length: 15 residues. V lost 3 bases and J 1 base, leaving 9 bases between the germline ends. From germline, CDR1 is MNHEY and CDR2 SVGAGI. CDR3 sequence (DNA): TGTGCCAGCAGTTATTCTCCTAGGAACACCGGGGAGCTGTTTTTT. Residues: CASSYSPRNTGELFF.

This clonotype has more than one count but fewer than ten. A read error may produce the germline difference seen at one junction end. This sequence joins TRBV12-3 or TRBV12-4 and TRBJ2-5; 9 nucleotides line up with TRBD2. The CDR3 is 18 residues long. CDR3 amino acids: CASSLAPGLANNWETQYF. The CDR3, as DNA: TGTGCCAGCAGCTTAGCCCCGGGACTAGCCAACAATTGGGAGACCCAGTACTTC.

Remarks on this clonotype: The conserved final phenylalanine or tryptophan is absent from the CDR3, which likely points to a read error. This rearrangement joins TRBV5-1 to TRBJ2-1; TRBD2 matches at 8 bases. The V and J ends lost 4 bases and 7 bases, in that order; junction bases with no gene match: 7. Germline V gene sequence: CDR1 SGHRS, CDR2 YFSETQ. The CDR3 has 14 amino acids. The CDR3: CASSQRGGQNEQFS. The CDR3 region has the DNA TGCGCCAGCAGCCAACGGGGGGGCCAGAATGAGCAGTTCTCC.

This clonotype was observed a few times. The V call is TRBV5-6, the J call TRBJ1-1; 10 nucleotides match TRBD1. Per the germline V gene, CDR1 is SGHDT and CDR2 is YYEEEE. The CDR3 totals 15 residues. Trimming at V came to 2 bases and at J to 5 bases, leaving 6 bases not matched to a gene. CDR3 loop: CASSFFGTGVTEAFF. The DNA of the CDR3 is TGTGCCAGCAGCTTTTTCGGGACAGGGGTTACTGAAGCTTTCTTT.

The chain is built from TRBV29-1 and TRBJ2-5; 9 bases agree with TRBD2. CDR3 length equals 16 residues. The V segment lost 6 bases and the J segment 1 base; nucleotides outside the gene matches: 12. Germline assignment: CDR1 SQVTM and CDR2 ANQGSEA. The CDR3 loop reads CSVTLRTSEFQETQYF. The CDR3 nucleotides are TGCAGCGTAACGCTCCGGACTAGCGAATTCCAAGAGACCCAGTACTTC.

This rearrangement joins TRBV2 to TRBJ2-7; TRBD1 might be the D (5 bases). Looked up from germline, CDR1 is SNHLY and CDR2 is FYNNEI. The germline V and J ends were trimmed by 6 bases and 5 bases, with 11 bases remaining between them. The CDR3 has 12 amino acids. Here the CDR3 reads CASRSGYNEQYF. CDR3 nucleotide sequence: TGTGCCAGCAGGTCAGGGTATAACGAGCAGTACTTC.

The rearrangement links TRBV7-6 to TRBJ1-1, with D unresolved. The germline CDR1 and CDR2 sequences are SGHVS and FNYEAQ. This CDR3 contains 13 residues. V gave up 4 bases and J gave up 7 bases, with 13 bases separating them. As DNA, the CDR3 is TGTGCCAGCAGCTCGAATCCGACACTTGAAGCTTTCTTT. It specifies CASSSNPTLEAFF.

The chain recombines TRBV10-3 with TRBJ2-3, with 8 bases that match TRBD2. From germline, CDR1 is ENHRY and CDR2 SYGVKD. The CDR3 totals 13 residues. V shed 2 bases, J shed 7 bases, and the junction held 2 bases outside the gene matches. The CDR3: CAISEGTRNTQYF. The CDR3 DNA follows: TGTGCCATCAGTGAGGGGACTAGAAATACGCAGTATTTT.

The V call is TRBV12-3 or TRBV12-4, the J call TRBJ2-6; D uncertain. Trimming removed 7 bases from V and 2 bases from J, with 9 bases in between. The length of the CDR3 is 14 residues. The CDR3 is CASIKSAGANVLTF. The CDR3 DNA reads as TGTGCCAGCATCAAGTCGGCTGGGGCCAACGTCCTGACTTTC.

This chain joins TRBV5-1 and TRBJ1-2, with TRBD1 matching over 7 bases. J was trimmed by 4 bases and V by 3 bases; bases with no gene match: 3. Germline V CDR1 and CDR2: SGHRS, YFSETQ. CDR3 length: 13 amino acids. Here the CDR3 reads CASSSQGVYGYTF. DNA for the CDR3: TGCGCCAGCAGCTCTCAGGGGGTCTATGGCTACACCTTC.

The chain employs TRBV20-1 and TRBJ2-7; TRBD2 aligns across 10 bases. The CDR3 loop spans 14 amino acids. With V trimmed by 4 bases and J by 1 base, 4 bases remained unmatched. The germline V gene encodes CDR1 DFQATT and CDR2 SNEGSKA (reference sequence). The CDR3 region is CSAKQREGSYEQYF. The CDR3 region has the DNA TGCAGTGCTAAACAGCGGGAGGGGTCCTACGAGCAGTACTTC.

The chain is built from TRBV4-1 and TRBJ2-2, with D perhaps TRBD2 (5 bases). CDR1 is MGHRA, CDR2 YSYEKL, per germline. Trimming took 0 bases from V and 8 from J, leaving 13 bases between them. This CDR3 has 15 amino acids. CDR3 protein: CASSQEIAGTGELFF. CDR3 DNA sequence: TGCGCCAGCAGCCAAGAGATTGCGGGTACGGGGGAGCTGTTTTTT.

This chain joins TRBV6-5 and TRBJ2-1; D remains ambiguous. This CDR3 comprises 12 residues. Trimming shortened V by 2 bases and J by 6 bases, and 5 bases separated the two germline ends. Germline lookup yields CDR1 MNHEY and CDR2 SVGAGI. CDR3 protein: CASSYNRNEQFF. The CDR3 nucleotides are TGTGCCAGCAGTTACAACCGCAATGAGCAGTTCTTC.

This clonotype appeared a few times. This sequence joins TRBV20-1 and TRBJ2-7, with D unclear. Germline lookup yields CDR1 DFQATT and CDR2 SNEGSKA (reference sequence). Trimming left V 5 bases short and J 2 bases short, with 16 bases between. This CDR3 is built from 14 residues. CDR3 nucleotides: TGCAGTGCTTACCCGAGGCAGAAAGCCTACGAGCAGTACTTC. Protein sequence: CSAYPRQKAYEQYF.

The rearrangement joins TRBV29-1 to TRBJ2-1; 7 nucleotides align to TRBD2. The CDR3 is 16 amino acids. The germline V gene has CDR1 SQVTM and CDR2 ANQGSEA. The V gene end was trimmed by 3 bases and the J gene end by 4 bases; junction bases not matched to a gene: 12. The chain's CDR3 is CSVDPGRGIFYNEQFF. In DNA, the CDR3 is TGCAGCGTTGACCCGGGGCGGGGGATTTTTTACAATGAGCAGTTCTTC.

A few counts support this clonotype. The rearrangement links TRBV2 to TRBJ2-3; D may correspond to TRBD1 or TRBD2 (7 bases each). Trimming stripped 2 bases from V and 2 bases from J, with 14 bases between. The CDR3 length is 16 residues. Germline-derived CDR1 and CDR2 are SNHLY and FYNNEI. The CDR3 region has the DNA TGTGCCAGCAGTGAAATCGCAGGGGGGGCCACAGATACGCAGTATTTT. Protein: CASSEIAGGATDTQYF.

This clonotype was seen only a few times. The chain is built from TRBV20-1 and TRBJ2-2, with 7 nucleotides matching TRBD2. Germline V CDR1 and CDR2: DFQATT, SNEGSKA (reference sequence). With V trimmed by 3 bases and J by 2 bases, 15 bases remained unmatched. There are 18 residues in the CDR3. The CDR3 coding sequence is TGCAGTGCTAGGGACGCGGGGAGCGGGGATTTAAACACCGGGGAGCTGTTTTTT. This gives the protein CSARDAGSGDLNTGELFF.